This T cell receptor (beta chain) was profiled in a study of T cell repertoires in cytomegalovirus infection. TCRdb re-called the reads through MiXCR, storing one row per CDR3 protein. The repertoire holds about 890,000 distinct CDR3 sequences, with roughly 30% as singletons. There are a few counts of this clonotype. The antigen is unknown. The specimen comprised cultured CD8+ T cells from PBMCs, sampled from culture after CMV antigen stimulation. The clonotype originates from a human donor in good health (CMV status not recorded). Some clones in this sample may be carry-over from other donors' samples.

CDR3: CASSVGRGAYEQYV. The CDR3 region has the DNA TGTGCCAGCAGCGTGGGACGGGGGGCCTACGAGCAGTACGTC. The genes are TRBV7-2 and TRBJ2-7; 7 nucleotides match TRBD2. This CDR3 region has 14 residues. After removal of 5 bases from V and 2 bases from J, the junction contained 6 bases not matched to a gene. Germline V gene sequence: CDR1 SGHTA, CDR2 FQGNSA.